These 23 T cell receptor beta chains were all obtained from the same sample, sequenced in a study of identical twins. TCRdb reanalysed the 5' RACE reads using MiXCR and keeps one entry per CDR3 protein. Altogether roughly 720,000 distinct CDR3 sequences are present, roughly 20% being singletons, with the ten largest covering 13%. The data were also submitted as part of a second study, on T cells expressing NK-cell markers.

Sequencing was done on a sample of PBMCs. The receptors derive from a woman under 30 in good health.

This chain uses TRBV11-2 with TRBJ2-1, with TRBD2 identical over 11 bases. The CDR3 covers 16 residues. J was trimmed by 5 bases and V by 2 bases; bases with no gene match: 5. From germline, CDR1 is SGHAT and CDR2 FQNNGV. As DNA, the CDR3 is TGTGCCAGCAGCTTAAGACTAGCGGGACTCCACAATGAGCAGTTCTTC. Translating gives CASSLRLAGLHNEQFF.

The chain's CDR3 is CASSLNSGGPHSYEQYF. CDR3 coding DNA: TGTGCCAGCAGTTTAAATAGCGGGGGTCCTCACTCCTACGAGCAGTACTTC. The chain employs TRBV28 and TRBJ2-7; TRBD2 agrees at 9 bases. Germline values: CDR1 MDHEN, CDR2 SYDVKM. The CDR3 runs 17 residues. With V trimmed by 2 bases and J by 0 bases, 8 bases remained unmatched.

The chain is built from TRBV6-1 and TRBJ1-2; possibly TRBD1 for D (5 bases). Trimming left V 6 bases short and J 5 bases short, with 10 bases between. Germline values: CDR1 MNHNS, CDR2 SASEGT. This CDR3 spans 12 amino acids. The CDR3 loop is CASRDPGYGYTF. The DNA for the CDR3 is TGTGCCAGCAGGGACCCAGGGTATGGCTACACCTTC.

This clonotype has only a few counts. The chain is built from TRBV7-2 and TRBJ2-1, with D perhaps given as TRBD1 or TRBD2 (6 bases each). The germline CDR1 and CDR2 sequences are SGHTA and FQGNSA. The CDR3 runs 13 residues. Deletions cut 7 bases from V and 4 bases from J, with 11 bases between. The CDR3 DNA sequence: TGTGCCAGCAAATTAGGGGGGTACAATGAGCAGTTCTTC. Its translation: CASKLGGYNEQFF.

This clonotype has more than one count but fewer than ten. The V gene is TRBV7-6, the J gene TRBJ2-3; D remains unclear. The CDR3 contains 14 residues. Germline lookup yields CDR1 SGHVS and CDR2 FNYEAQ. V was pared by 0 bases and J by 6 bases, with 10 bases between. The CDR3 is CASSLARSEDTQYF. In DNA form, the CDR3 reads TGTGCCAGCAGCTTAGCGCGGAGCGAGGATACGCAGTATTTT.

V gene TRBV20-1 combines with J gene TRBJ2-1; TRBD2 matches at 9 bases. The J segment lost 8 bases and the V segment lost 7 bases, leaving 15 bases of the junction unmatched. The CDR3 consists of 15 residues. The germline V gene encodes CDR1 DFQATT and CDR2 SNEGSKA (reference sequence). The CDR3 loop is CSVSRASGNIDEQFF. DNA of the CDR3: TGCAGTGTATCAAGGGCTAGCGGGAATATAGATGAGCAGTTCTTC.

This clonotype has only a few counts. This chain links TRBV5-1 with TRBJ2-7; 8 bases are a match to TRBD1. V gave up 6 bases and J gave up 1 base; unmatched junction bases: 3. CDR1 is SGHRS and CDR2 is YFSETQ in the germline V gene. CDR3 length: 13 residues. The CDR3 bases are TGCGCCAGCAACCAGGGGGCGTCCTACGAGCAGTACTTC. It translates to CASNQGASYEQYF.

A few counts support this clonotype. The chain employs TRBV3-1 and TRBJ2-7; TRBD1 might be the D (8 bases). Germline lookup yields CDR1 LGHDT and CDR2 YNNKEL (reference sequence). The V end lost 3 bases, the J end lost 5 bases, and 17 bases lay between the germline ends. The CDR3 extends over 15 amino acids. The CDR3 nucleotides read TGTGCCAGCAGCCACCGAGACAGGGGAGGGAACGAGCAGTACTTC. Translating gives CASSHRDRGGNEQYF.

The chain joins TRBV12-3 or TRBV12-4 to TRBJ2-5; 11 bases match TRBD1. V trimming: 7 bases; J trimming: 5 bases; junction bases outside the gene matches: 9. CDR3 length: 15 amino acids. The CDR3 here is CASTTGTGGRETQYF. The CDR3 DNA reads TGTGCCAGCACCACCGGGACAGGGGGAAGGGAGACCCAGTACTTC.

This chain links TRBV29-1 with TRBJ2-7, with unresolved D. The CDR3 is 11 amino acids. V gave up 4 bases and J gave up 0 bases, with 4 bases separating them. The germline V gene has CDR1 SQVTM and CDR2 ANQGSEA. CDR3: CSVVSSYEQYF. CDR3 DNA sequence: TGCAGCGTTGTAAGCTCCTACGAGCAGTACTTC.

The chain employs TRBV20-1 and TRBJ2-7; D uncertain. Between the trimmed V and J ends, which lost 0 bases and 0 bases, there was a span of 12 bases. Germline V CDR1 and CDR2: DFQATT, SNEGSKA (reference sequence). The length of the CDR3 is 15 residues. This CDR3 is CSARDPNSHSYEQYF. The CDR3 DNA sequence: TGCAGTGCTAGAGATCCGAACTCTCACTCCTACGAGCAGTACTTC.

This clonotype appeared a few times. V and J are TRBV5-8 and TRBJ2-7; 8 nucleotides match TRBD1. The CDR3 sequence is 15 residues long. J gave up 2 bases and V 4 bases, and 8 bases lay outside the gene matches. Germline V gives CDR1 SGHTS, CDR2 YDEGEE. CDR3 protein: CASSRIGQGPYEQYF. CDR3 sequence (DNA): TGTGCCAGCAGCCGAATAGGACAGGGCCCCTACGAGCAGTACTTC.

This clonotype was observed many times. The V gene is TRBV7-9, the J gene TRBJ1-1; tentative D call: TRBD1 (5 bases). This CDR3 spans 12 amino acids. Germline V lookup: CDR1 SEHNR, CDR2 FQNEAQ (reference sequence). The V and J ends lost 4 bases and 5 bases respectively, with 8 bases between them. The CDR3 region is CASSSGGTEAFF. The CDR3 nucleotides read TGTGCCAGCAGCTCGGGGGGGACTGAAGCTTTCTTT.

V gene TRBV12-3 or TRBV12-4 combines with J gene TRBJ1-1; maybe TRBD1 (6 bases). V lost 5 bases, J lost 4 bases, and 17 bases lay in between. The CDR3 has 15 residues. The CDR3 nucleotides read TGTGCCAGCAGTCGGCTGGGGGGGGGCGGCACTGAAGCTTTCTTT. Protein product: CASSRLGGGGTEAFF.

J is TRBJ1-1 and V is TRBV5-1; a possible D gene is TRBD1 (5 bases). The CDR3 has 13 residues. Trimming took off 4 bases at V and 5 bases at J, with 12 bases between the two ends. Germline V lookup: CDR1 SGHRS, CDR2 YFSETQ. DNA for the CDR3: TGCGCCAGCAGCGGGGCAGGGAGGACTGAAGCTTTCTTT. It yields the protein CASSGAGRTEAFF. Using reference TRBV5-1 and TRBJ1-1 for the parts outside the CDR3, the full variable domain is KAGVTQTPRYLIKTRGQQVTLSCSPISGHRSVSWYQQTPGQGLQFLFEYFSETQRNKGNFPGRFSGRQFSNSRSEMNVSTLELGDSALYLCASSGAGRTEAFFGQGTRLTVV.

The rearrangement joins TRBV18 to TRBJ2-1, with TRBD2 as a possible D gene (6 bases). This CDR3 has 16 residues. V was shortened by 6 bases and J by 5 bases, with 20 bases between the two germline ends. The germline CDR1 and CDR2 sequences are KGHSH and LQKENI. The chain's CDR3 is CASSWFAGRTHNEQFF. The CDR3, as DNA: TGTGCCAGCTCGTGGTTCGCGGGACGGACCCACAATGAGCAGTTCTTC.

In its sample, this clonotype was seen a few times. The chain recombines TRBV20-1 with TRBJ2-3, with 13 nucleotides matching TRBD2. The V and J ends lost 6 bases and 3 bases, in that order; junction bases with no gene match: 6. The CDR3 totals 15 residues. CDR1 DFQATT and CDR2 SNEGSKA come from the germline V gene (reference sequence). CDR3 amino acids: CSAILAGGWTDTQYF. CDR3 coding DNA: TGCAGTGCAATACTAGCGGGGGGGTGGACAGATACGCAGTATTTT.

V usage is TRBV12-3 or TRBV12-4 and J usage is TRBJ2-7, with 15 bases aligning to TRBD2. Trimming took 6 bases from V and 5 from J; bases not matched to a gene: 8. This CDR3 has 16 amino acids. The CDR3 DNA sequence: TGTGCCAGCAGCAATGGACTAGCGGGAGGGCGGGACGAGCAGTACTTC. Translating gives CASSNGLAGGRDEQYF.

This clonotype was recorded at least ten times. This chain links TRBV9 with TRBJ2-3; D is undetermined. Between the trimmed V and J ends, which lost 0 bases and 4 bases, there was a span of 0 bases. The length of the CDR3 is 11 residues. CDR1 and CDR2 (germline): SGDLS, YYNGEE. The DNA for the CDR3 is TGTGCCAGCAGCGTAGCAGATACGCAGTATTTT. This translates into CASSVADTQYF.

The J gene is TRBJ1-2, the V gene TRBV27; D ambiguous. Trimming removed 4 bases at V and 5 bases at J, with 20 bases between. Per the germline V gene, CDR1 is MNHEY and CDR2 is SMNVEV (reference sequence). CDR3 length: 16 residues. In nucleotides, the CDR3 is TGTGCCAGCAGTTCCTCATGGCCGTCCGGTCGGTATGGCTACACCTTC. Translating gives CASSSSWPSGRYGYTF.

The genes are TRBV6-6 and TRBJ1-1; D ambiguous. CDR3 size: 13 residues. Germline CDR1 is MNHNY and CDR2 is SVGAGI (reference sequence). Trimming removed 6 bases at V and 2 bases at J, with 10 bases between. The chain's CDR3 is CASRPGGNTEAFF. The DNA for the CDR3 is TGTGCCAGCAGGCCAGGCGGCAACACTGAAGCTTTCTTT.

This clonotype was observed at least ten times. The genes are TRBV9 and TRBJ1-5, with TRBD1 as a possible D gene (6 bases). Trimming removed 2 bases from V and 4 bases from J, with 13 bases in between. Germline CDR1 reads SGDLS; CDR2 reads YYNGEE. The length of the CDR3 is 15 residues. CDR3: CASSVSGGPNQPQHF. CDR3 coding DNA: TGTGCCAGCAGCGTTTCCGGGGGCCCGAATCAGCCCCAGCATTTT.

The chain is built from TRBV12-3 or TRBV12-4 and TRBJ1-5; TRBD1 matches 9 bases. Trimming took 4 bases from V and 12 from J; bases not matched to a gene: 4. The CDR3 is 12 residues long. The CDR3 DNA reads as TGTGCCAGCAGTTACGCGGGACAGGGCCAGCATTTT. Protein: CASSYAGQGQHF.